Each of the 21 T cell receptor beta chains below was sequenced from the same sample in a study of blood T cells in healthy people across ages. Then a second PCR, running roughly 7 to 11 cycles, was carried out with a sample-barcoded 5' primer and a J-beta primer mix. TCRdb ran MiXCR on the 5' RACE reads and lists one entry per CDR3 protein. The sample lists approximately 290,000 distinct CDR3 sequences, 25% to 30% occurring once. Material: blood. The receptors were gathered from a woman in her 70s in good health.

The V gene is TRBV6-1, the J gene TRBJ2-5; 7 bases fit TRBD2. The germline CDR1 and CDR2 sequences are MNHNS and SASEGT. The V and J ends lost 6 bases and 2 bases, in that order; junction bases with no gene match: 12. The CDR3 sequence is 16 residues long. CDR3 sequence: CASSDGGTSAQETQYF. Here the CDR3 DNA reads TGTGCCAGCAGCGATGGCGGCACTAGCGCTCAAGAGACCCAGTACTTC.

This clonotype was picked up many times. The chain recombines TRBV29-1 with TRBJ2-4; the D gene is possibly TRBD2 (6 bases). The CDR3 is 12 amino acids. Germline values: CDR1 SQVTM, CDR2 ANQGSEA. V lost 7 bases to trimming and J lost 9 bases, with 16 bases between them. CDR3 sequence reads: CSALTSSGIQYF. The CDR3 DNA reads as TGCAGCGCTCTGACTAGTTCGGGCATTCAGTACTTC. The variable domain in full, completed from reference TRBV29-1 and TRBJ2-4, reads SAVISQKPSRDICQRGTSLTIQCQVDSQVTMMFWYRQQPGQSLTLIATANQGSEATYESGFVIDKFPISRPNLTFSTLTVSNMSPEDSSIYLCSALTSSGIQYFGAGTRLSVL.

This clonotype was counted ten times or more. This chain uses TRBV5-1 with TRBJ2-7; 8 nucleotides align to TRBD2. Germline lookup yields CDR1 SGHRS and CDR2 YFSETQ. The CDR3 is made up of 14 amino acids. The V gene end was trimmed by 2 bases and the J gene end by 5 bases; junction bases not matched to a gene: 6. The chain's CDR3 is CASSFRSGTHEQYF. For the CDR3, the DNA is TGCGCCAGCAGCTTTCGTAGCGGGACCCACGAGCAGTACTTC.

The rearrangement joins TRBV7-9 to TRBJ1-1; D remains unclear. Per the germline V gene, CDR1 is SEHNR and CDR2 is FQNEAQ (reference sequence). V shed 4 bases and J shed 0 bases, with 9 bases lying between them. The CDR3 covers 14 residues. The chain's CDR3 is CASSSQALNTEAFF. The DNA for the CDR3 is TGTGCCAGCAGCTCTCAAGCTTTGAACACTGAAGCTTTCTTT.

V gene TRBV7-3 combines with J gene TRBJ2-1, with 9 bases that match TRBD2. The CDR3 runs to 14 residues. Unmatched junction bases numbered 4, after V lost 5 bases and J lost 5 bases. Germline V gene lookup returns CDR1 SGHTA and CDR2 FQGTGA. The chain's CDR3 is CASSVAGANNEQFF. CDR3 sequence (DNA): TGTGCCAGCAGCGTAGCGGGAGCAAACAATGAGCAGTTCTTC.

A note on this clonotype: Germline and junction disagree at one end, which may indicate a read error. This chain joins TRBV7-2 and TRBJ1-2; tentatively, D is TRBD1 (6 bases). The CDR3 totals 13 residues. Germline values: CDR1 SGHTA, CDR2 FQGNSA. CDR3 nucleotides: TGTGCCAGCAGATTAGGGGGGAACCCAAGCTACACCTTC. Translated, it gives CASRLGGNPSYTF.

The rearrangement joins TRBV5-5 to TRBJ2-7; 9 bases are a match to TRBD2. Germline CDR1 and CDR2: SGHKS and YYEKEE (reference sequence). The length of the CDR3 is 14 residues. With 4 bases clipped from V and 3 bases from J, the junction kept 5 bases outside the gene matches. The CDR3 loop reads CASSPPTSGYEQYF. CDR3 nucleotides: TGTGCCAGCAGCCCGCCGACTAGCGGCTACGAGCAGTACTTC.

This clonotype was seen only a few times. Compared with germline, one end of the junction differs, possibly owing to a read error. The chain employs TRBV4-3 and TRBJ2-1; weak D call: TRBD2 (5 bases). The CDR3 length is 14 residues. CDR1 is LGHNA, CDR2 YSLEER, per germline. CDR3 sequence (DNA): TGCGCCAGCAGCCAGAGGGTACGTTACAATGAGCAGTTTTTC. Translated: CASSQRVRYNEQFF.

The genes are TRBV29-1 and TRBJ2-5; 9 bases agree with TRBD2. The DNA matches TRBJ2-7 better at its end, which makes the J call doubtful. Germline assignment: CDR1 SQVTM and CDR2 ANQGSEA. This CDR3 region has 13 residues. This CDR3 reads CSVFSGSAYEQYF. The CDR3 DNA reads TGCAGCGTTTTTAGCGGGAGTGCCTACGAGCAGTACTTC.

This chain uses TRBV28 with TRBJ1-2; TRBD1 is a possible D gene (5 bases). The CDR3 has 13 residues. V was trimmed by 5 bases and J by 5 bases, leaving 12 bases between them. From germline, CDR1 is MDHEN and CDR2 SYDVKM. CDR3: CASSGGRQYGYTF. For the CDR3, the DNA is TGTGCCAGCAGTGGGGGACGGCAATATGGCTACACCTTC.

In this sample, this clonotype turned up a few times. The V call is TRBV12-3 or TRBV12-4, the J call TRBJ1-6, with 7 bases aligning to TRBD1. The CDR3 extends over 14 amino acids. V lost 5 bases to trimming and J lost 5 bases; unmatched junction nucleotides: 3. The CDR3: CASSPGGNNSPLHF. The CDR3 coding sequence is TGTGCCAGCAGTCCAGGGGGGAATAATTCACCCCTCCACTTT.

The V and J genes are TRBV20-1 and TRBJ2-7; 7 bases map to TRBD2. The closer fit of TRBJ2-1 to the DNA end suggests the J call may be wrong. The CDR3 is 13 amino acids. From germline, CDR1 is DFQATT and CDR2 SNEGSKA (reference sequence). CDR3 bases: TGCAGTGAGAGCGGGAAGGGTCCAAATGAGCAGTTCTTC. Protein product: CSESGKGPNEQFF.

The J gene is TRBJ1-3, the V gene TRBV6-1; 7 bases are shared with TRBD1. The germline gives CDR1 MNHNS, CDR2 SASEGT. Trimming cost V 5 bases and J 0 bases; bases outside gene matches: 10. The CDR3 runs to 17 residues. The chain's CDR3 is CASSTRDSLPSGNTIYF. The CDR3 bases are TGTGCCAGCAGTACCCGGGACAGTCTCCCCTCTGGAAACACCATATATTTT.

The chain carries TRBV29-1 and TRBJ1-2; no reliable D call. This CDR3 is 12 amino acids long. Germline-derived CDR1 and CDR2 are SQVTM and ANQGSEA. The V end was cut by 7 bases, the J end by 4 bases, with 13 bases between. DNA for the CDR3: TGCAGCGCTCGGGCTGGAATCTATGGCTACACCTTC. Amino acids: CSARAGIYGYTF.

The chain employs TRBV6-2 or TRBV6-3 and TRBJ1-2; D is ambiguous. With 6 bases removed from V and 4 bases from J, the gap between germline ends came to 18 bases. Germline assignment: CDR1 MNHEY and CDR2 SVGEGT. The CDR3 is 15 residues long. The CDR3 nucleotides read TGTGCCAGCAGCCCGGAGCAGGTCCTCCCCTATGGCTACACCTTC. As protein: CASSPEQVLPYGYTF.

Here the CDR3 reads CSAIGGGRTNEKLFF. In DNA, the CDR3 is TGCAGCGCCATCGGCGGGGGCAGAACTAATGAAAAACTGTTTTTT. The chain recombines TRBV29-1 with TRBJ1-4; D is possibly TRBD1 (6 bases). V gave up 7 bases and J gave up 1 base, with 16 bases separating them. Germline CDR1 is SQVTM and CDR2 is ANQGSEA. CDR3 length: 15 amino acids.

This clonotype was detected a few times. The chain couples TRBV4-1 to TRBJ1-1; 7 positions match TRBD1. The CDR3 spans 15 residues. Germline V gene data show CDR1 as MGHRA and CDR2 as YSYEKL. The V segment lost 5 bases and the J segment 1 base; nucleotides outside the gene matches: 7. DNA for the CDR3: TGCGCCAGCAGCTCTCGACAGGGAAGGAACACTGAAGCTTTCTTT. Amino acids: CASSSRQGRNTEAFF.

The chain links TRBV5-6 to TRBJ1-1, with D unclear. Trimming stripped 0 bases from V and 0 bases from J, with 6 bases between. The CDR3 length is 14 residues. Germline assignment: CDR1 SGHDT and CDR2 YYEEEE. The chain's CDR3 is CASSLDYLNTEAFF. In nucleotides, the CDR3 is TGTGCCAGCAGCTTGGACTACCTGAACACTGAAGCTTTCTTT.

The CDR3 reads CASSLWQGNQETQYF. The DNA for the CDR3 is TGCGCCAGCAGCTTGTGGCAGGGTAACCAAGAGACCCAGTACTTC. V usage is TRBV5-1 and J usage is TRBJ2-1; possible D gene TRBD1, 5 bases. The J call may be faulty, since TRBJ2-5 better matches the DNA end. This CDR3 spans 15 amino acids. Germline lookup yields CDR1 SGHRS and CDR2 YFSETQ.

This chain connects TRBV20-1 to TRBJ2-5; no definite D call. V lost 1 base to trimming and J lost 5 bases, with 8 bases between them. Germline CDR1 reads DFQATT; CDR2 reads SNEGSKA (reference sequence). CDR3 size: 12 residues. The CDR3 bases are TGCAGTGCTAGAGCCCTCAGGGAGACCCAGTACTTC. Translation: CSARALRETQYF.

The chain combines TRBV3-1 with TRBJ2-1, with D hard to call. From germline, CDR1 is LGHDT and CDR2 YNNKEL (reference sequence). Trimming shortened V by 3 bases and J by 1 base, and 7 bases separated the two germline ends. This CDR3 has 14 amino acids. The CDR3 nucleotides are TGTGCCAGCAGCCAGAAGAGGTCCTACAATGAGCAGTTCTTC. Its translation: CASSQKRSYNEQFF.